This T cell receptor beta chain derives from a study of identical twins. TCRdb re-derived calls from the 5' RACE reads in MiXCR, one entry per CDR3 protein. The sample consists of hundreds of thousands of distinct CDR3 sequences, under 9% of them appearing once. This clonotype was seen a few times. V lost 6 bases to trimming and J lost 6 bases, with 17 bases between them. The CDR3 loop spans 14 amino acids. Germline assignment: CDR1 KGHSH and CDR2 LQKENI. This sample was also put to use in a study of yellow fever vaccine responses in identical twins.

This TCR was recovered from a young woman in good health. The sequencing input was memory (CD45RO+) T cells sorted from blood. The genes are TRBV18 and TRBJ1-2; weak D call: TRBD1 (5 bases). The CDR3 region has the DNA TGTGCCAGCTCCCCCTTGGGGGGATTCGATGGCTACACCTTC. Protein: CASSPLGGFDGYTF.